The T cell receptor beta chain described here comes from a study of T cells after posttransplantation cyclophosphamide. A single count supports this clone. Antigen unknown. Study results and limitations: Later blood repertoires were often dominated by clones from the donor CD8+ memory compartment. Tissue-infiltrating T cells from skin or gut overlapped little with blood T cells.

Trimming removed 6 bases from V and 2 bases from J; junction bases left unmatched: 3. The CDR3 is made up of 14 amino acids. Germline values: CDR1 MDHEN, CDR2 SYDVKM. The data were produced by immunoSEQ multiplex PCR, yet TCRdb's version contains in-frame clones alone and is incomplete. The table lists 50,000 to 55,000 clones, 70% to 90% of them singletons. Sequenced: PBMCs. The chain recombines TRBV28 with TRBJ2-7; 11 positions match TRBD1. The sequence came from a man aged 30 to 39 with a blood cancer, CMV-positive, and with a related stem cell donor. CDR3 sequence reads: CASRPGQGAYEQYF. The CDR3 nucleotides are TGTGCCAGCAGGCCGGGACAGGGGGCCTACGAGCAGTACTTC. The full variable domain, completed using reference TRBV28 and TRBJ2-7, is DVKVTQSSRYLVKRTGEKVFLECVQDMDHENMFWYRQDPGLGLRLIYFSYDVKMKEKGDIPEGYSVSREKKERFSLILESASTNQTSMYLCASRPGQGAYEQYFGPGTRLTVT.